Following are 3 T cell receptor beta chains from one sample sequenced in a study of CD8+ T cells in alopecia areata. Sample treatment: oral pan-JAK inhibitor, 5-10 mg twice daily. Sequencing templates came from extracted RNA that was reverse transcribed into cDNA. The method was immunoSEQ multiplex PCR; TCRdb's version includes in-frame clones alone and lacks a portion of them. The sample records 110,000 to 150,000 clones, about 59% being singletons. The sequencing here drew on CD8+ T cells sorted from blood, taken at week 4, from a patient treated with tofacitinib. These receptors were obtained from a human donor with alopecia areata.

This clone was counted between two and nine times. The CDR3 sequence is CASSLTEIYGYTF. Written as DNA, the CDR3 is TGTGCCAGCAGCTTGACAGAAATCTATGGCTACACCTTC. The chain combines TRBV5-6 with TRBJ1-2; D unclear. V was trimmed by 1 base and J by 4 bases, leaving 8 bases between them. From germline, CDR1 is SGHDT and CDR2 YYEEEE. This CDR3 is 13 amino acids long.

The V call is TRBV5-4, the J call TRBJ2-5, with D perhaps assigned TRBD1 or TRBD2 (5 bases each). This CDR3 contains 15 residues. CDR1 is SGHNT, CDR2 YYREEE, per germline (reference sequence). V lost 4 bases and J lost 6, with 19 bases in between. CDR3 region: CASSPSIGTGKTQYF. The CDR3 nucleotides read TGTGCCAGCAGCCCGTCGATTGGGACGGGAAAGACCCAGTACTTC.

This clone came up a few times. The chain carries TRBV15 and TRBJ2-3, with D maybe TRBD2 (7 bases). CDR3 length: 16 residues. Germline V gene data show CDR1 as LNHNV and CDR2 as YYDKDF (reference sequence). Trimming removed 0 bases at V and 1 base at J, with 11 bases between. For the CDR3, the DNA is TGTGCCACCAGCAGAGACACAGGGAGGGGCACAGATACGCAGTATTTT. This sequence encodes CATSRDTGRGTDTQYF.